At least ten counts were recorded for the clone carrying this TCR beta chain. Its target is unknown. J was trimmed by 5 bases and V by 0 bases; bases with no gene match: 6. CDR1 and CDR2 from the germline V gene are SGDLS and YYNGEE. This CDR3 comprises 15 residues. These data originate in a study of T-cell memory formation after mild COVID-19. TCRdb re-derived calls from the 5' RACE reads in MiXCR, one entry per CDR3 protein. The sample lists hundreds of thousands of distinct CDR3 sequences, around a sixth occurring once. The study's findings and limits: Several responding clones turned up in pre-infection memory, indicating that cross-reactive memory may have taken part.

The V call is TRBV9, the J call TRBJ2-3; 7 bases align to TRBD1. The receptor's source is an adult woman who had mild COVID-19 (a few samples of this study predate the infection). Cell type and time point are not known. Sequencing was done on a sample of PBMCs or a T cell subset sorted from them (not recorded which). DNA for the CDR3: TGTGCCAGCAGCGTAGGGACAGGCGTTCAAGATACGCAGTATTTT. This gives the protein CASSVGTGVQDTQYF.